Presented here are 7 T cell receptor beta chains from one specimen sequenced in a study of cytomegalovirus exposure and HLA in healthy donors (dated by TCRdb to 2016 to 2017). Preparation of the library involved the immunoSEQ multiplex PCR assay. The multiplex PCR relied on a mix of 60 forward primers for TCR Vbeta segments and 13 reverse primers for TCR Jbeta segments. The table comes from immuneACCESS by way of TCRdb, which keeps in-frame sequences with V and J called. Part of the clones is missing from these tables; in studies checked, under half for an unresolved V gene and the rest for unknown reasons. The sample table lists some 98,000 clones, over 60% of them with a count of one. The ten largest clones take up 7% to 10% of the sample. Material: PBMCs. The source of these receptors is a human donor in good health.

This chain links TRBV18 with TRBJ2-6, with D perhaps matching TRBD1 (6 bases). The CDR3 runs to 17 residues. Trimming removed 7 bases from V and 0 bases from J, with 16 bases in between. Germline CDR1 is KGHSH and CDR2 is LQKENI. The CDR3 loop reads CASYYTGQSSGANVLTF. In DNA, the CDR3 is TGTGCCAGCTACTATACCGGACAGAGCTCTGGGGCCAACGTCCTGACTTTC.

The V call is TRBV2, the J call TRBJ1-2; 7 nucleotides line up with TRBD1. V shed 6 bases, J shed 6 bases, and the junction held 7 bases outside the gene matches. Germline CDR1 SNHLY, CDR2 FYNNEI. There are 13 residues in the CDR3. The CDR3 reads CASRVRGIHGYTF. The DNA of the CDR3 is TGTGCCAGCAGGGTCAGGGGGATTCATGGCTACACCTTC.

This clone has only a few counts. The chain links TRBV25-1 to TRBJ1-1, with D possibly being TRBD1 (5 bases). The germline V gene encodes CDR1 MGHDK and CDR2 SYGVNS. The CDR3 is 15 amino acids. V lost 4 bases, J lost 4 bases, and 16 bases lay in between. In nucleotides, the CDR3 is TGTGCCAGCAGTGCGCCGAAGGGCAGGGCCACTGAAGCTTTCTTT. Its translation is CASSAPKGRATEAFF.

This chain links TRBV5-4 with TRBJ2-3; the match to TRBD2 covers 8 bases. The J segment lost 3 bases and the V segment lost 3 bases, leaving 9 bases of the junction unmatched. This CDR3 is built from 16 residues. The germline V gene has CDR1 SGHNT and CDR2 YYREEE (reference sequence). CDR3 amino acids: CASSSGVAGRTDTQYF. The CDR3 coding sequence is TGTGCCAGCAGCTCCGGGGTAGCGGGGAGGACAGATACGCAGTATTTT.

This rearrangement joins TRBV2 to TRBJ1-2; D is possibly TRBD1 (5 bases). V lost 7 bases and J lost 2, with 17 bases in between. The V gene's germline CDR1 is SNHLY and CDR2 FYNNEI. This CDR3 has 15 residues. The CDR3 DNA is TGTGCCAGCAACGAGCTGGGCAGGGCGAACTATGGCTACACCTTC. Encoded protein: CASNELGRANYGYTF.

V is TRBV12-5 and J is TRBJ2-3; D is ambiguous. CDR1 is LGHNT, CDR2 FRNRAP, per germline. The V and J ends lost 6 bases and 2 bases respectively, with 3 bases between them. This CDR3 contains 11 residues. In nucleotides, the CDR3 is TGTGCTAGTGGCCTCACAGATACGCAGTATTTT. It encodes CASGLTDTQYF.

The J gene is TRBJ1-2, the V gene TRBV28; no firm D call. This CDR3 region has 15 residues. V lost 6 bases and J 3 bases, leaving 17 bases between the germline ends. From germline, CDR1 is MDHEN and CDR2 SYDVKM. As DNA, the CDR3 is TGTGCCAGCAGACGTTCAAGGGCGAGGGACTATGGCTACACCTTC. Encoded protein: CASRRSRARDYGYTF.